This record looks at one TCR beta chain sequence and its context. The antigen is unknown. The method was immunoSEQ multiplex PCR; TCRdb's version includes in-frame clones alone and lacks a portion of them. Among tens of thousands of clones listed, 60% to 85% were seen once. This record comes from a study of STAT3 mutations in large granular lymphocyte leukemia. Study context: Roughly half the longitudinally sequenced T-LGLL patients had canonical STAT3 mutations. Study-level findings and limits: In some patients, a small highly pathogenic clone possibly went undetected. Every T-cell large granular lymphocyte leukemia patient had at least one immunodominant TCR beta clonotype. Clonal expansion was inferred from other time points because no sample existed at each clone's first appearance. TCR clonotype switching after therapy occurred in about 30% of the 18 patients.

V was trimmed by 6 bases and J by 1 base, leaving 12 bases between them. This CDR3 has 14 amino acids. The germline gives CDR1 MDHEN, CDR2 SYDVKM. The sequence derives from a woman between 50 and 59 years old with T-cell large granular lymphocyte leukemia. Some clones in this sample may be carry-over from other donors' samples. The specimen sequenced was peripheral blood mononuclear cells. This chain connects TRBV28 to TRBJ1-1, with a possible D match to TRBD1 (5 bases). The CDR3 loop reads CASSEGWPNTEAFF. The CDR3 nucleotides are TGTGCCAGCAGCGAGGGGTGGCCGAACACTGAAGCTTTCTTT.